This T cell receptor (beta chain) originates from a study of shared clonotypes between healthy human individuals. Study results and limitations: Non-shared clonotypes were found to have lower generation probabilities than the clonotypes that were shared by all four of the sorted-subset donors. Genetic and exposure-history diversity was limited by the few donors.

Assay: immunoSEQ multiplex PCR; the TCRdb copy retains only in-frame clones and omits some. Altogether about 1 million clones are present, approximately 70% being singletons, with the ten largest covering about 1.5%. A remark on this clone: As yet, its antigen is unknown.

This CDR3 region has 14 residues. With 6 bases clipped from V and 8 bases from J, the junction kept 10 bases outside the gene matches. Germline V gene sequence: CDR1 MNHEY, CDR2 SVGAGI. The healthy adult donors were HIV-negative and reported no recent acute infections or vaccinations. Naive CD4+ cells were CD45RA-selected; the remaining cells were memory. The J gene is TRBJ2-4, the V gene TRBV6-5; 7 bases agree with TRBD1. This sequence originates from a man aged 18 to 35 in good health. Input material: memory CD4+ T cells sorted from blood. Stated subset: CD45RA-negative fraction. DNA for the CDR3: TGTGCCAGCAGAAAGACAGGGAATGTCGACATTCAGTACTTC. Amino acids: CASRKTGNVDIQYF.